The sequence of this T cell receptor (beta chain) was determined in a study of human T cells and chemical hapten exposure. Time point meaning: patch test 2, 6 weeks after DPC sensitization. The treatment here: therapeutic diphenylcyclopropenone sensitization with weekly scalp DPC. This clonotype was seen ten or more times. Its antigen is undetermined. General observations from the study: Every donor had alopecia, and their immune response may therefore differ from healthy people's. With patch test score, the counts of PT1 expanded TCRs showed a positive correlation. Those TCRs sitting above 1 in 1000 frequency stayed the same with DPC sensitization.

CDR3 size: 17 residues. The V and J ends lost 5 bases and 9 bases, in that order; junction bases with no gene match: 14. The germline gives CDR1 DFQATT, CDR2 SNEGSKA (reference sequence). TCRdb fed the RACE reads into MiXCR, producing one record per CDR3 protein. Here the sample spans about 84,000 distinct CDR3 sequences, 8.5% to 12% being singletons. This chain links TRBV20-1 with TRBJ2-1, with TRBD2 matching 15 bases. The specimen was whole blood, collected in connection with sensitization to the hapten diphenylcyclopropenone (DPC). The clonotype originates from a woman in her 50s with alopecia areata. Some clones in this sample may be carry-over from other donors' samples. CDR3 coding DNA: TGCAGTGCTTACTACCGGACTAGCGGGAGGGCCAGAGGTGAGCAGTTCTTC. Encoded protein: CSAYYRTSGRARGEQFF.